This T cell receptor (beta chain) was obtained from a study of cytomegalovirus exposure and HLA in healthy donors. A multiplex PCR was run with 60 Vbeta primers and 13 Jbeta primers. Generated by immunoSEQ multiplex PCR, the TCRdb table keeps only in-frame clones and is missing some. The sample carries some 150,000 clones, 65% to 85% recorded once. General study points: As a later analysis revealed, most CMV-associated TCR beta chains appeared HLA-restricted. A later analysis linked a missense variant in DCLRE1C to the trimming of TCR beta V and J genes.

As for this clone: What it binds is unknown.

Germline-derived CDR1 and CDR2 are KGHSH and LQKENI. V shed 2 bases and J 5 bases; nucleotides not matched to a gene: 6. The CDR3 sequence is 16 residues long. The V gene is TRBV18, the J gene TRBJ1-6; 7 positions match TRBD1. The TCR was taken from a male donor in good health and CMV-seronegative. What was sequenced was PBMCs. Here the CDR3 reads CASSPYWQGDNSPLHF. In DNA, the CDR3 is TGTGCCAGCTCACCATATTGGCAGGGGGATAATTCACCCCTCCACTTT.